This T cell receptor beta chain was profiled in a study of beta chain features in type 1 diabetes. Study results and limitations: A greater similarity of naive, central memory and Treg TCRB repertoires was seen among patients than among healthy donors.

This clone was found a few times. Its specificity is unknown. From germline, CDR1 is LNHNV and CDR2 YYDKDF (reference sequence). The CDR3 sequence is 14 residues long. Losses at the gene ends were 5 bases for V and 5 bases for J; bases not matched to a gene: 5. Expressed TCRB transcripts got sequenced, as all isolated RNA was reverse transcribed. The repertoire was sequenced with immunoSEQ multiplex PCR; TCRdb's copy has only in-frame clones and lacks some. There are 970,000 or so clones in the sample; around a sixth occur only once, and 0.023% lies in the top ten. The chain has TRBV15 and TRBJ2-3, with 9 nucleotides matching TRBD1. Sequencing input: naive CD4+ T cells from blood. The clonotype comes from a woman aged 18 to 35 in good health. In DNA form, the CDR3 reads TGTGCCACCAGCCGGGACAGGGCAAAAGATACGCAGTATTTT. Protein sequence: CATSRDRAKDTQYF.